The rows below give T cell receptor beta chains drawn from one sample of a study of T cell responses to AZD1222 COVID-19 vaccine. Profiling relied on immunoSEQ multiplex PCR, and the TCRdb table lists in-frame clones only, not all of them. The table shows some 130,000 clones, with under 90% occurring only once. The starting material was peripheral blood, obtained on day 0 of AZD1222 vaccination. Source of these receptors: an adult in good health. Both conserved end residues are part of each CDR3. D genes are given only for firm matches. Size values are once, few and many counts, or a class for expanded clones, and some rows have none.

>.|TRBV14|once|TRBJ1-1
CASSLQENTEAFF
TGTGCCAGCAGCCTACAGGAGAACACTGAAGCTTTCTTT
>.|TRBV7-2|.|TRBJ2-7
CASSWNQGREQYF
TGTGCCAGCAGCTGGAACCAGGGGCGCGAGCAGTACTTC
>TRBD1|TRBV19|.|TRBJ1-4
CASSVGTANEKLFF
TGTGCCAGTAGTGTCGGGACAGCAAATGAAAAACTGTTTTTT
>.|TRBV19|few|TRBJ2-2
CASMGGQTYTGELFF
TGTGCCAGTATGGGCGGACAGACCTACACCGGGGAGCTGTTTTTT
>.|TRBV9|.|TRBJ1-3
CASSGRSQSGNTIYF
TGTGCCAGCAGCGGGAGAAGCCAATCTGGAAACACCATATATTTT
>TRBD1|TRBV5-1|.|TRBJ2-1
CASSPRGQGAYEQFF
TGCGCCAGCAGCCCCCGGGGACAGGGGGCCTATGAGCAGTTCTTC
>TRBD1|TRBV29-1|.|TRBJ1-1
CSVLQGVITEAFF
TGCAGCGTGTTACAGGGGGTAATTACTGAAGCTTTCTTT
>TRBD2|TRBV5-1|.|TRBJ2-4
CASSLGLAGDPAKNIQYF
TGCGCCAGCAGCCTAGGACTAGCGGGGGACCCAGCCAAAAACATTCAGTACTTC
>.|TRBV27|.|TRBJ2-1
CASSSDGFGGPYNEQFF
TGTGCCAGCAGTAGCGACGGTTTCGGGGGCCCCTACAATGAGCAGTTCTTC
>.|TRBV7-2|.|TRBJ2-2
CASSRNTGELFF
TGTGCCAGCAGCCGAAACACCGGGGAGCTGTTTTTT
>TRBD2|TRBV7-2|.|TRBJ2-1
CASSRLGGGGEQFF
TGTGCCAGCAGCCGTCTTGGCGGGGGGGGTGAGCAGTTCTTC
>.|TRBV5-4|.|TRBJ1-1
CASSLQGKLEAFF
TGTGCCAGCAGCTTGCAGGGTAAACTAGAAGCTTTCTTT
>.|TRBV5-4|once|TRBJ1-2
CASSFTGTSIGYTF
TGTGCCAGCAGCTTCACCGGGACAAGTATTGGCTACACCTTC
>.|TRBV28|.|TRBJ2-3
CASSLYFAGVRTDTQYF
TGTGCCAGCAGTTTATATTTCGCAGGGGTTCGCACAGATACGCAGTATTTT
>.|TRBV28|.|TRBJ2-7
CASSLPSRAPYEQYF
TGTGCCAGCAGTTTACCATCCAGGGCCCCCTACGAGCAGTACTTC
>TRBD2|TRBV2|.|TRBJ2-3
CASMRLSGGATDTQYF
TGTGCCAGCATGAGGCTTAGCGGGGGGGCGACAGATACGCAGTATTTT
>TRBD1|TRBV6-5|.|TRBJ1-1
CASSSQGGGRTEAFF
TGTGCCAGCAGCTCCCAAGGAGGGGGCCGGACTGAAGCTTTCTTT
>.|TRBV30|.|TRBJ2-7
CAWTLRGRWYEQYF
TGTGCCTGGACCTTGCGGGGGCGTTGGTACGAGCAGTACTTC
>.|TRBV5-1|.|TRBJ1-2
CASSLVKTGTNYGYTF
TGCGCCAGCAGCTTGGTCAAGACCGGGACCAACTATGGCTACACCTTC
>.|TRBV7-8|.|TRBJ1-5
CASSLAARVPNQPQHF
TGTGCCAGCAGCTTAGCGGCCAGGGTTCCCAATCAGCCCCAGCATTTT
>TRBD2|TRBV3-1/TRBV3-2|.|TRBJ2-1
CASSQPGAGGRDEQFF
TGTGCCAGCAGCCAGCCTGGAGCGGGGGGGCGCGATGAGCAGTTCTTC
>.|TRBV3-1/TRBV3-2|.|TRBJ1-2
CASSQDRAGYGYTF
TGTGCCAGCAGCCAAGATAGGGCAGGCTATGGCTACACCTTC
>TRBD1|TRBV10-3|.|TRBJ1-6
CAIQGNGNSPLHF
TGTGCCATACAGGGGAATGGAAATTCACCCCTCCACTTT
>.|TRBV28|.|TRBJ1-2
CASSIPLANYGYTF
TGTGCCAGCAGTATTCCCCTAGCTAACTATGGCTACACCTTC
>.|TRBV2|once|TRBJ2-4
CASSPDPIAKNIQYF
TGTGCCAGCAGCCCGGACCCGATAGCCAAAAACATTCAGTACTTC
>.|TRBV30|.|TRBJ2-5
CAWSVLTEETQYF
TGTGCCTGGAGTGTTTTAACAGAAGAGACCCAGTACTTC
>.|TRBV5-4|.|TRBJ1-5
CASSIDGNQPQHF
TGTGCCAGCAGCATCGACGGGAATCAGCCCCAGCATTTT
>.|TRBV7-2|.|TRBJ1-2
CASSLDRQANYGYTF
TGTGCCAGCAGCTTAGATAGACAGGCTAACTATGGCTACACCTTC
>.|TRBV12-2|.|TRBJ1-2
CASRSDRHGYTF
TGTGCAAGTCGCTCAGACCGTCATGGCTACACCTTC
>.|TRBV7-2|.|TRBJ1-2
CASSSPRDYGGYTF
TGTGCCAGCAGCTCCCCCCGGGACTATGGGGGCTACACCTTC
>TRBD1|TRBV11-1|.|TRBJ2-7
CASSHPGQGNWRYF
TGTGCCAGCAGCCATCCGGGACAGGGGAATTGGAGGTACTTC
>TRBD1|TRBV23-1|.|TRBJ2-7
CASSPTGPSYEQYF
TGCGCCAGCAGTCCGACAGGGCCTTCCTACGAGCAGTACTTC